One TCR beta chain is described in this entry. Its target is not known. The V gene lost 5 bases and the J gene lost 7 bases, with 21 bases spanning the gap. Germline CDR1 SGHTA, CDR2 FQGTGA. The CDR3 runs to 15 residues. Amplification of TCR beta CDR3 regions was performed using RNA transcripts as template. The HTBI primer set was used in a first-round RT-PCR of the TCR CDR3. One entry per CDR3 protein, called by TCRdb with MiXCR from the multiplex PCR reads. The sample contains some 250,000 distinct CDR3 sequences, more than 12% of which appear only once. The data are from a study of T cells in Graves' hyperthyroidism and ophthalmopathy. Findings of the study overall: Expanded thyroid clonotypes (above 0.001) were mostly also found in blood.

These patients, aged 18 to 65, had recently diagnosed hyperthyroidism lasting under 2 months. This chain links TRBV7-3 with TRBJ2-7; D is perhaps TRBD1 (5 bases). The sequence derives from a middle-aged woman with Graves' hyperthyroidism that later progressed to Graves' ophthalmopathy. Sequencing was carried out using blood. In nucleotides, the CDR3 is TGTGCCAGCAGCCAGGGATATGTGCCTTTGAGGGAGCAGTACTTC. It codes for CASSQGYVPLREQYF.